This T cell receptor (beta chain) comes out of a study of T cell responses to AZD1222 COVID-19 vaccine. TCRdb keeps only in-frame clones here, not all; method: immunoSEQ multiplex PCR. The top ten clones hold about 6.8% of a sample with roughly 110,000 clones, 85% to 95% of them seen once. Germline V gene data show CDR1 as SGDLS and CDR2 as YYNGEE. The CDR3 extends over 15 amino acids. V dropped 4 bases and J dropped 3 bases, with 13 bases sitting between them. The sample here was peripheral blood, taken 28 days after the second AZD1222 dose. The chain combines TRBV9 with TRBJ2-2; D could derive from TRBD1 or TRBD2 (5 bases each). The TCR was taken from an adult who received the AZD1222 COVID-19 vaccine. DNA for the CDR3: TGTGCCAGCAGCCTCTACAGGAGGTACACCGGGGAGCTGTTTTTT. Residues: CASSLYRRYTGELFF.